The T cell receptor beta chain under discussion was sequenced for a study of T cell responses to AZD1222 COVID-19 vaccine (dated by TCRdb to the early 2020s). In the study overall: AZD1222 recipients given second doses at about 4 weeks or at about 12 weeks were pooled, since spike-specific TCR depth and breadth were not found to differ between the two schedules. Trial participants were enrolled into age subgroups of 18-55, 56-69 and 70-plus years, which contained approximately 150, 30 and 60 TCR-sequenced participants, respectively. TCR sequencing covered roughly 230 trial participants: 200 to 210 given two doses of AZD1222 and 26 given two doses of MenACWY control vaccine. General conclusions and limits of the study: Epitopes outside the regions mutated in the B.1.351 and B.1.1.7 variants were reportedly recognized by nearly half of the unique spike-specific TCRs. A significant rise in spike-specific TCR breadth and depth was observed after two AZD1222 doses relative to day 0 and relative to MenACWY recipients. Most participants were white British and females outnumbered males, and the authors suggested that clonal diversity may have been underestimated. Conclusions about previously exposed vaccinees were limited because only six or seven AZD1222 recipients were SARS-CoV-2 seropositive at baseline. No day 14 peak-response samples were available, so repertoires were characterized only after the peak T cell response. In the small 56-69-year group, the increase in depth fell short of significance, most likely because of low power. Vaccine-associated CD4 TCRs spanned the whole spike protein, with dominant responses in regions 160-218 and 743-854.

The CDR3 regions of human TCRbeta chains were analyzed by immunosequencing. The authors processed their data as follows. Repertoire TCRs were matched against a reference library of SARS-CoV-2-specific TCRs generated with the MIRA antigen-specificity platform. Breadth was defined as the fraction of unique TCRs that were SARS-CoV-2-associated. Depth was defined as the fraction of total T cells that were SARS-CoV-2-associated. Using the MIRA data, each spike-specific TCR was assigned both to the spike region to which the TCR was reactive and to a CD4 or CD8 class. Log10-transformed breadth and depth values were compared by one-way ANOVA with Sidak's multiple comparisons tests. The clones in this table, taken by TCRdb from immuneACCESS, are in-frame only. Not every clone is retained; where verified, under half of the shortfall comes from an unresolved V gene, and the cause of the rest is unknown. The V and J calls and clone size are taken from that table; D and trimming were inferred from the DNA. The table for this sample lists roughly 180,000 clones; approximately 90% of them were counted only once. Around 2.9% of the sample belongs to the ten largest clones.

This specimen's time point label, interpreted: baseline before first vaccination. The vaccinee samples were drawn from two UK trials, COV001 and COV002, one of which was a single-blind randomized controlled phase 2/3 trial testing AZD1222 (ChAdOx1 nCoV-19) in healthy adults. For TCRbeta chain sequencing, PBMC samples were collected from trial participants at day 0 and at day 28 after the second dose. Turning to this clone: Its antigen target is currently unknown. Per-base qualities were not stored, and no clone one base away is much larger.

This TCR derives from an adult in good health. Sequencing was performed on peripheral blood, taken on day 0 of AZD1222 vaccination.

The CDR3 here reads CAGGLATHNEQFF. The DNA is TGTGCCGGGGGGCTAGCCACCCACAATGAGCAGTTCTTC. The sequence is built from TRBV7-9 and TRBJ2-1; the D gene cannot be resolved beyond TRBD1 or TRBD2, each matching 6 bases. V and J are truncated by 11 bases and 5 bases respectively, leaving an intervening sequence of 16 bases. The CDR3 runs 13 residues from the cysteine to the phenylalanine. The entry retains the CDR3 DNA only, 39 bases that are in frame from base 1. Looking up the germline V gene (reference sequence) yields CDR1 SEHNR and CDR2 FQNEAQ.